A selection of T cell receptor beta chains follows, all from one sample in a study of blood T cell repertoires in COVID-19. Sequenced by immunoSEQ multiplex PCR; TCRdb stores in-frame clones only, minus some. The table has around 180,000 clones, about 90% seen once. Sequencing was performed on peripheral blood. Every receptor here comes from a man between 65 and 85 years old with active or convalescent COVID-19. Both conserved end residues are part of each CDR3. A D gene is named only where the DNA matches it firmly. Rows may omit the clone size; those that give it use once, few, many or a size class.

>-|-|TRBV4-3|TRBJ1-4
CASSQDRVRLIEKLFF
TGCGCCAGCAGCCAAGACAGGGTGAGGCTCATTGAAAAACTGTTTTTT
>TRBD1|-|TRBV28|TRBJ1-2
CASRSGGRYGYTF
TGTGCCAGCAGGTCAGGGGGGCGCTATGGCTACACCTTC
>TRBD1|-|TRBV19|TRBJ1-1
CASTRDRGYGTEAFF
TGTGCCAGTACCCGGGACAGGGGGTATGGCACTGAAGCTTTCTTT
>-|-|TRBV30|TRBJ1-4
CAWRLGGLSPFF
TGTGCCTGGAGACTTGGCGGACTGTCCCCGTTTTTT
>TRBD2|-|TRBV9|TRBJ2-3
CASSPTLRGSLPDTQYF
TGTGCCAGCAGCCCCACCCTCCGCGGGAGCCTCCCAGATACGCAGTATTTT
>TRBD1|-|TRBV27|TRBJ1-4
CASSNPGTGGEKLFF
TGTGCCAGCAGTAATCCGGGGACAGGTGGAGAAAAACTGTTTTTT
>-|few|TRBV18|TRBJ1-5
CASSPLAGNQPQHF
TGTGCCAGCTCACCATTAGCCGGCAATCAGCCCCAGCATTTT
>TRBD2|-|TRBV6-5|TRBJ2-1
CASTISGDRNEQFF
TGTGCCAGCACCATTAGCGGGGACCGGAATGAGCAGTTCTTC
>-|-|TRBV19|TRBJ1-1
CASRKQGGKNTEAFF
TGTGCCAGTAGAAAACAGGGAGGGAAGAACACTGAAGCTTTCTTT
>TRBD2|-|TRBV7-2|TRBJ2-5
CASSLSGMQETQYF
TGTGCCAGCAGCTTGAGCGGGATGCAAGAGACCCAGTACTTC
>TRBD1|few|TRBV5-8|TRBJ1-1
CASTRQGVAGAEAFF
TGTGCCAGCACGCGACAGGGGGTGGCCGGAGCTGAAGCTTTCTTT
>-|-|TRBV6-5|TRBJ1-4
CASSDTLLVEKLFF
TGTGCCAGCAGCGACACTCTTTTAGTTGAAAAACTGTTTTTT
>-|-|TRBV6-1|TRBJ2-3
CASSERAAPTDTQYF
TGTGCCAGCAGTGAACGCGCGGCCCCCACAGATACGCAGTATTTT
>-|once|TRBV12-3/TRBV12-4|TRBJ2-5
CASSSDFQETQYF
TGTGCCAGCAGCTCCGACTTCCAAGAGACCCAGTACTTC
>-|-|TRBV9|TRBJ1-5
CASSVHSNQPQHF
TGTGCCAGCAGCGTACATAGCAATCAGCCCCAGCATTTT
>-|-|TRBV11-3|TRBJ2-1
CASSRDGLSAAPSRYNEQFF
TGTGCCAGCAGCCGAGATGGGTTATCGGCGGCACCGTCTCGCTACAATGAGCAGTTCTTC
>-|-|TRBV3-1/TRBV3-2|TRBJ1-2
CASSREAAAYTF
TGTGCCAGCAGCCGCGAGGCAGCAGCCTACACCTTC
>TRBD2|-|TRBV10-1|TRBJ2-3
CASKAGLAATDTQYF
TGCGCCAGCAAGGCGGGACTAGCGGCCACAGATACGCAGTATTTT
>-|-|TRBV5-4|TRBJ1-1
CASSYERRGGTEAFF
TGTGCCAGCAGCTACGAGAGGAGGGGAGGCACTGAAGCTTTCTTT
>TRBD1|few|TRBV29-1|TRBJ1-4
CSVSRTGGNEKLFF
TGCAGCGTTTCACGGACAGGGGGTAACGAAAAACTGTTTTTT
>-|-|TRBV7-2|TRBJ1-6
CASSLYRPNSYNSPLHF
TGTGCCAGCAGCCTATACAGGCCGAACTCCTATAATTCACCCCTCCACTTT